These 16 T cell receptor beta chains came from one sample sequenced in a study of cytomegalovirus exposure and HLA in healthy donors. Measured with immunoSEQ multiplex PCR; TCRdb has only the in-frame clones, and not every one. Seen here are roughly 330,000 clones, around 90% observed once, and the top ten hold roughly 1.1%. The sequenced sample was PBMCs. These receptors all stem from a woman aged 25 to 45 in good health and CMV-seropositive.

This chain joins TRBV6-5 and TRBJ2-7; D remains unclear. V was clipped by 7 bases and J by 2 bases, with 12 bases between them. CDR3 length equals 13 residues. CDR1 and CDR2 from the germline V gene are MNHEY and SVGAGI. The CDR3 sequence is CASNSPATYEQYF. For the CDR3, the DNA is TGTGCCAGCAATTCCCCAGCCACCTACGAGCAGTACTTC.

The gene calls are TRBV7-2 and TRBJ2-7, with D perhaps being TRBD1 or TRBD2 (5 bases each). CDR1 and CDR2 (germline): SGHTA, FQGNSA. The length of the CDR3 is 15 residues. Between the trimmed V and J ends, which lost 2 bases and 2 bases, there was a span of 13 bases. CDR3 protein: CASSLSAGRTYEQYF. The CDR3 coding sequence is TGTGCCAGCAGCTTATCGGCAGGGAGAACCTACGAGCAGTACTTC.

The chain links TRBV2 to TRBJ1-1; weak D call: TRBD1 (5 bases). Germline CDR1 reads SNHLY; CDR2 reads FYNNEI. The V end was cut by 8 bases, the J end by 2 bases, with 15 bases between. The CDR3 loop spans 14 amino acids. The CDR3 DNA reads TGTGCCAGCGTCGTTGGGGGGAGCAACACTGAAGCTTTCTTT. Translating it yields CASVVGGSNTEAFF. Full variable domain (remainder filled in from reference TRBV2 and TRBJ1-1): EPEVTQTPSHQVTQMGQEVILRCVPISNHLYFYWYRQILGQKVEFLVSFYNNEISEKSEIFDDQFSVERPDGSNFTLKIRSTKLEDSAMYFCASVVGGSNTEAFFGQGTRLTVV.

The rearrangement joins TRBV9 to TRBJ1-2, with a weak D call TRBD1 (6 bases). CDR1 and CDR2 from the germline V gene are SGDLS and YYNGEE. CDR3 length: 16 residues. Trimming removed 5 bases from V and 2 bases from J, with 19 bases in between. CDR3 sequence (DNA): TGTGCCAGCAGAGCTTTCACCGGGACAACCAACTATGGCTACACCTTC. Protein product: CASRAFTGTTNYGYTF.

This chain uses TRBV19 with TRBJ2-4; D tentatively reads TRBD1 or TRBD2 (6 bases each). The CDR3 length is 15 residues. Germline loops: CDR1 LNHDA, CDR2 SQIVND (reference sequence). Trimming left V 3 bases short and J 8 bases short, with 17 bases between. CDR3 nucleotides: TGTGCCAGTAGTATCCGGGGACTTAGGGGGGACATTCAGTACTTC. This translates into CASSIRGLRGDIQYF. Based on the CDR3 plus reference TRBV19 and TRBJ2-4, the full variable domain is DGGITQSPKYLFRKEGQNVTLSCEQNLNHDAMYWYRQDPGQGLRLIYYSQIVNDFQKGDIAEGYSVSREKKESFPLTVTSAQKNPTAFYLCASSIRGLRGDIQYFGAGTRLSVL.

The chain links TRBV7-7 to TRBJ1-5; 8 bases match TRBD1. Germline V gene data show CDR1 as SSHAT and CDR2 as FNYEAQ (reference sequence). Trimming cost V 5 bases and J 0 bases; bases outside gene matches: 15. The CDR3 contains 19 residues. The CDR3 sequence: CASSLAGGVGANSNQPQHF. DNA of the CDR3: TGTGCCAGCAGCCTTGCAGGGGGCGTTGGCGCCAATAGCAATCAGCCCCAGCATTTT.

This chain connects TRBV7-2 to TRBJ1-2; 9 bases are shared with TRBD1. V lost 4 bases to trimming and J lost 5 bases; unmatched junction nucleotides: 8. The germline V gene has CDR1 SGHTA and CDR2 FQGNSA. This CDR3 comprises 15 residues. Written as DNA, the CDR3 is TGTGCCAGCAGCTCCCACAGGGGGCAAGGATATGGCTACACCTTC. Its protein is CASSSHRGQGYGYTF.

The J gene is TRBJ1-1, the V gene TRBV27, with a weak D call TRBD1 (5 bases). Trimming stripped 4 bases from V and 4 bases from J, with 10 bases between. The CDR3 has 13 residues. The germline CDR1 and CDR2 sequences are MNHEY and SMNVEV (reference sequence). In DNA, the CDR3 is TGTGCCAGCAGTTGGGGGTTGGGCACTGAAGCTTTCTTT. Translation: CASSWGLGTEAFF.

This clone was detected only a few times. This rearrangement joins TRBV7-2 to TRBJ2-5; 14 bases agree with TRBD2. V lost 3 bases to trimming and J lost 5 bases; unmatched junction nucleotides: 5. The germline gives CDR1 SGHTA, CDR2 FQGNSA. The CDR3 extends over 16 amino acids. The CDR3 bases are TGTGCCAGCAGCTTCGGACTAGCGGGGGGTGGGGAGACCCAGTACTTC. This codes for CASSFGLAGGGETQYF.

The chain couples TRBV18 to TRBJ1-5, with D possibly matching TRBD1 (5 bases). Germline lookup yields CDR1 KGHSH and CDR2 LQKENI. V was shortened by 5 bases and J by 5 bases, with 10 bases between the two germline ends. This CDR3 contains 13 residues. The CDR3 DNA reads TGTGCCAGCTCAACGGGGGAACATCAGCCCCAGCATTTT. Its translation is CASSTGEHQPQHF. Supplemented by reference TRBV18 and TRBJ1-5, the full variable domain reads NAGVMQNPRHLVRRRGQEARLRCSPMKGHSHVYWYRQLPEEGLKFMVYLQKENIIDESGMPKERFSAEFPKEGPSILRIQQVVRGDSAAYFCASSTGEHQPQHFGDGTRLSIL.

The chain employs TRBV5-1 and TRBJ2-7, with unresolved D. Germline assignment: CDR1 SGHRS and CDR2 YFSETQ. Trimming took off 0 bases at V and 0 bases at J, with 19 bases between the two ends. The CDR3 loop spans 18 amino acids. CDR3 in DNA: TGCGCCAGCAGCTTGGGAAGGGCCGATTTCTTTAGCTCCTACGAGCAGTACTTC. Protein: CASSLGRADFFSSYEQYF.

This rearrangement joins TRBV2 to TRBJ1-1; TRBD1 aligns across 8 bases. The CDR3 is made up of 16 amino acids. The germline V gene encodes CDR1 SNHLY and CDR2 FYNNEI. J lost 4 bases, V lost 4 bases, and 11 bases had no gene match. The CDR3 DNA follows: TGTGCCAGCAGTGTGGGGGTGGAGACAGGGGTCACTGAAGCTTTCTTT. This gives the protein CASSVGVETGVTEAFF.

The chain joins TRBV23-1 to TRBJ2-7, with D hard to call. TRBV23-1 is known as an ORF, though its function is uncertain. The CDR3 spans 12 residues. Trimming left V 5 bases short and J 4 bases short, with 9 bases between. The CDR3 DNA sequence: TGCGCCAGCAGTAGACACCCGTACGAGCAGTACTTC. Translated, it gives CASSRHPYEQYF.

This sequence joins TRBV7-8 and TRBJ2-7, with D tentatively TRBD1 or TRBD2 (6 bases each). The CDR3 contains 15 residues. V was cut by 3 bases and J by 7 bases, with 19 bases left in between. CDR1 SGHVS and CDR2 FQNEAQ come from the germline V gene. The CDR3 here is CASSLTGARAFEQYF. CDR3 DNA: TGTGCCAGCAGCTTGACGGGGGCGCGAGCCTTTGAGCAGTACTTC.

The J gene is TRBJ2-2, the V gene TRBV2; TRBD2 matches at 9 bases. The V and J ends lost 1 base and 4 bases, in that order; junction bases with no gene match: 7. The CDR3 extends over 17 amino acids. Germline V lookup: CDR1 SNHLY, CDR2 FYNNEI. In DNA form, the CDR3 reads TGTGCCAGCAGTGAAGGGATAGCGGGGGACCCCACCGGGGAGCTGTTTTTT. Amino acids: CASSEGIAGDPTGELFF.

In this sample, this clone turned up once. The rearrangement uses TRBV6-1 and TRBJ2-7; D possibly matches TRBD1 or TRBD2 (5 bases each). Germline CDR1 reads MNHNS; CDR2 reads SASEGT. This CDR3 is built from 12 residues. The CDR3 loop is CAARGAALEQYF. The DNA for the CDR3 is TGTGCAGCTAGAGGGGCCGCCTTGGAGCAGTACTTC.